Here is one T cell receptor beta chain with its context. Its antigen remains unidentified. These data belong to a study of shared clonotypes between healthy human individuals. The CDR3 has 14 residues. V dropped 7 bases and J dropped 2; count of bases not matched to a gene: 5. Germline assignment: CDR1 SGHVS and CDR2 FNYEAQ. The investigators split CD4+ cells into a CD45RA+ naive subset and a CD45RA-negative memory subset. Study-level points and caveats: Across a handful of donors, naive CD4 shared approximately 4.5%, naive CD8 approximately 3.5%, memory CD4 roughly 2.4%, memory CD8 about 0.4%.

In the source study's methods: Because ImmunoSEQ provided only junction sequences with no quality scores, the filtering differed. Here immunoSEQ multiplex PCR was the method, and the copy in TCRdb shows in-frame clones only, minus some. That table supplies the V and J calls and clone size; D and trimming were determined from the DNA. The sample holds 2.5 million or so clones, about 92% seen once. The TCR sequence derives from a man in his late teens or twenties in good health. Sequenced material: naive CD4+ T cells sorted from blood. The subset was: CD45RA+ positively selected. The chain joins TRBV7-6 to TRBJ2-5, with 9 bases aligning to TRBD2. The CDR3 protein is CASTRTSVQETQYF. In nucleotides, the CDR3 is TGTGCCAGCACGAGGACTAGCGTACAAGAGACCCAGTACTTC. The complete variable domain, with remaining parts taken from reference TRBV7-6 and TRBJ2-5, reads GAGVSQSPRYKVTKRGQDVALRCDPISGHVSLYWYRQALGQGPEFLTYFNYEAQQDKSGLPNDRFSAERPEGSISTLTIQRTEQRDSAMYRCASTRTSVQETQYFGPGTRLLVL.